Detailed here is one T cell receptor beta chain. Its antigen is currently not known. There are no base qualities to consult, and no much larger clone falls within one base. The immunoSEQ Assay, a bias-controlled multiplex PCR, was used to amplify TCRbeta CDR3 regions from genomic DNA. The original pipeline was this. Nucleated cell counts per sample were estimated from amplification of reference gene primers within the assay. To quantify the absolute abundance of each unique TCRbeta CDR3 rearrangement, sequence reads were collapsed and filtered. For each sample, productive Simpson clonality was calculated as the square root of Simpson's diversity index across productive rearrangements. TCRdb retrieved this table from immuneACCESS and kept in-frame rearrangements only. Not all clones are present; in checked studies, unresolved V genes account for under half, and no reason is known for the remainder. That table gives V, J and clone size, and the DNA gave D and trimming. For this sample the table gives 100,000 to 120,000 clones, of which 65% to 80% were detected only once. In total, the top ten clones hold around 19% of the sample.

The data belong to a study of blood T cell repertoires in COVID-19 (dated by TCRdb to 2018 to 2020). General notes on the study: Samples from collaborators originated in the United States, Italy and Spain and spanned both the acute and convalescent phases of COVID-19. Subjects who had been exposed to COVID-19, were actively infected with it, or had recovered from it provided the deeply sampled blood TCRbeta repertoires that made up the dataset. Where available, HLA class I and class II types were obtained from metadata supplied by the sample provider rather than from assay-based typing. The samples were drawn from the first 160 participants of the ongoing ImmuneRACE study and from 950 to 1,500 subjects provided by 6 global collaborators. The repertoires were released in a freely available public database intended as a resource for research on the immune response to SARS-CoV-2. The material from the prospective study consisted of cDNA or gDNA derived from T cells, B-cell-depleted T cells, or PBMCs. Nearly every sample came with metadata listing a de-identified subject ID, COVID-19 status, age in years and sex.

Collaborating institutions collected whole blood in K2EDTA tubes following their own protocols. For TCRbeta analysis, collaborators shipped samples as frozen whole blood, isolated PBMCs, or DNA extracted from either of those sample types. The investigation overall reported the following: Clinical and demographic metadata were provided uncurated, with the amount varying by source and participant.

Trimming takes 1 base from V and 4 bases from J, and the germline ends sit 16 bases apart. The CDR3, from cysteine to phenylalanine, totals 15 residues. Only the CDR3 region is kept as DNA, spanning 45 bases read in frame from base 1. The germline V gene (reference sequence) supplies CDR1 GTSNPN and CDR2 SVGIG. The source is a woman in her 70s with acute or convalescent COVID-19. The V and J segments used are TRBV30 and TRBJ1-1; the D gene lacks a confident call. The material sequenced was peripheral blood. At the DNA level, the sequence is TGTGCCTGGAGTGGGAACAGTCAGATTTCCACTGAAGCTTTCTTT. This encodes CAWSGNSQISTEAFF.